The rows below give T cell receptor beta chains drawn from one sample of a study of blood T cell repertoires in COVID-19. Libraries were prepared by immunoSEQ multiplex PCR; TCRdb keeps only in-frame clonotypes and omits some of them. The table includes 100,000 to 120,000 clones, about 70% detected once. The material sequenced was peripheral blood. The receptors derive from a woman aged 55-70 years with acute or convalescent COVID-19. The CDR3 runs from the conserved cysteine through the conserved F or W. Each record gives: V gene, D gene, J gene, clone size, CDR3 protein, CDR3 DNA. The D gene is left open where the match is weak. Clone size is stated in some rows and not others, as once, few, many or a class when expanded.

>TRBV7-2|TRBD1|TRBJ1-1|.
CASSLDRAKNTEAFF
TGTGCCAGCAGCCTGGACAGGGCTAAGAACACTGAAGCTTTCTTT
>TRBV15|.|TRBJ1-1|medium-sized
CATSRVARANTEAFF
TGTGCCACCAGCAGAGTGGCCAGGGCGAACACTGAAGCTTTCTTT
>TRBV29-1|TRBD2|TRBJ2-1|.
CSVLGLAGASSYNEQFF
TGCAGCGTCCTTGGACTAGCGGGGGCTAGCTCCTACAATGAGCAGTTCTTC
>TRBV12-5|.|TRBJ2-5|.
CASGVDGGTQYF
TGTGCTAGTGGTGTGGACGGGGGGACCCAGTACTTC
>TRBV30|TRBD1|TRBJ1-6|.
CACRPGQGAAPYNSPLHF
TGTGCCTGCCGACCGGGACAGGGGGCAGCTCCGTATAATTCACCCCTCCACTTT
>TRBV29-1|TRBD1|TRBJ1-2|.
CSGVGQGIGYTF
TGCAGCGGTGTTGGACAGGGCATTGGCTACACCTTC
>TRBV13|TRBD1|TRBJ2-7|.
CASRTGEDEQYF
TGTGCCAGCAGGACAGGGGAGGACGAGCAGTACTTC
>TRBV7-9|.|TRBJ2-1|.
CASRRDSPGHEQFF
TGTGCCTCTCGGAGGGACTCCCCGGGGCATGAGCAGTTCTTC
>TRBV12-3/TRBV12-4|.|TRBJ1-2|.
CASSLDIFYGYTF
TGTGCCAGCAGCCTAGATATATTCTATGGCTACACCTTC
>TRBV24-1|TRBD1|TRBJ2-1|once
CATRRGQELYNEQFF
TGTGCCACCAGGCGAGGACAGGAGCTCTACAATGAGCAGTTCTTC
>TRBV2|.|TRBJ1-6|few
CASRTTGEGSPLHF
TGTGCCAGCAGGACCACAGGAGAAGGATCACCCCTCCACTTT
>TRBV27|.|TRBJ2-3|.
CASTFSGSTDTQYF
TGTGCCAGTACCTTTAGCGGTAGCACAGATACGCAGTATTTT
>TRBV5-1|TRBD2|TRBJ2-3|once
CASSLRGGTDTQYF
TGCGCCAGCAGCTTACGGGGGGGCACAGATACGCAGTATTTT
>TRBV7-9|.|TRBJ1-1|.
CASSPTLNTEAFF
TGTGCCAGCAGCCCCACACTGAACACTGAAGCTTTCTTT
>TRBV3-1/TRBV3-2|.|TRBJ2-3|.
CASSLAQRRSTDTQYF
TGTGCCAGCAGCCTCGCTCAGAGGCGTAGCACAGATACGCAGTATTTT
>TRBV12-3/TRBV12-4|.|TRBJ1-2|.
CASSLAQRGGYTF
TGTGCCAGCAGTTTAGCGCAAAGGGGTGGCTACACCTTC
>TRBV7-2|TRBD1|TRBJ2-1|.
CASSFQGALYNEQFF
TGTGCCAGCAGCTTCCAGGGGGCTTTATACAATGAGCAGTTCTTC
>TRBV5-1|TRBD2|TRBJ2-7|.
CASSGNWEGGEQYF
TGCGCCAGCTCCGGAAACTGGGAGGGTGGCGAGCAGTACTTC
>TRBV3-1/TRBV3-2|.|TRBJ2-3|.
CASSQNQGLPTDTQYF
TGTGCCAGCAGCCAAAACCAGGGACTGCCCACAGATACGCAGTATTTT
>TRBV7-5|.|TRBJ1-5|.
CVRSPILVGTGGSCNQPQHF
TGTGTCAGAAGCCCTATATTGGTCGGGACAGGGGGATCTTGTAATCAGCCCCAGCATTTT
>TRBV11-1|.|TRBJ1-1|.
CASSLATQRTEAFF
TGTGCCAGCAGCTTAGCGACACAGCGGACTGAAGCTTTCTTT
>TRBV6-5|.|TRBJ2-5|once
CASTVLEETQYF
TGTGCCAGCACCGTACTCGAAGAGACCCAGTACTTC
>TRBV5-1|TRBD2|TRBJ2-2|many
CASSKGRANTGELFF
TGCGCCAGCAGCAAGGGGAGGGCGAACACCGGGGAGCTGTTTTTT
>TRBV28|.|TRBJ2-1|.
CATWAGSSSYNEQFF
TGTGCCACATGGGCGGGATCGAGCTCCTACAATGAGCAGTTCTTC
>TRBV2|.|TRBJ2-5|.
CASSTGLVGTQYF
TGTGCCAGCAGCACGGGTTTGGTTGGGACCCAGTACTTC
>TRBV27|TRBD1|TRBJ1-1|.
CASSSQGAGTEAFF
TGTGCCAGCAGTTCCCAGGGGGCTGGCACTGAAGCTTTCTTT
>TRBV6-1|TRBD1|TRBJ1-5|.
CASSDQQGVGQPQHF
TGTGCCAGCAGTGATCAACAGGGGGTCGGTCAGCCCCAGCATTTT
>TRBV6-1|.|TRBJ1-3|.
CASSDPPDRFGNTIYF
TGTGCCAGCAGTGACCCTCCTGACAGGTTTGGAAACACCATATATTTT
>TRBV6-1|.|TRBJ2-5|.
CASSEHRGIQETQYF
TGTGCCAGCAGTGAACACCGGGGAATCCAAGAGACCCAGTACTTC
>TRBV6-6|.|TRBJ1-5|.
CASRQQAINQPQHF
TGTGCCAGCAGACAGCAGGCGATCAATCAGCCCCAGCATTTT
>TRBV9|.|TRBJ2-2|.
CASSVSRRSPNTGELFF
TGTGCCAGCAGCGTATCTCGCCGGAGTCCGAACACCGGGGAGCTGTTTTTT
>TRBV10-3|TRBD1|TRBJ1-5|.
CAISVGEGANQPQHF
TGTGCCATCAGTGTGGGCGAGGGGGCGAATCAGCCCCAGCATTTT
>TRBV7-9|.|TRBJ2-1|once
CASSPTYNEQFF
TGTGCCAGCAGTCCTACGTACAATGAGCAGTTCTTC
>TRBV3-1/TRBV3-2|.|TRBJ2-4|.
CASSQGQGGNIQYF
TGTGCCAGCAGCCAAGGGCAGGGGGGAAACATTCAGTACTTC
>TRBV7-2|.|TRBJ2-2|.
CASSLEQSNTGELFF
TGTGCCAGCAGCTTAGAACAGTCGAACACCGGGGAGCTGTTTTTT
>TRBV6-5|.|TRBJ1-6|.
CASRNLAAAQSPLHF
TGTGCCAGCAGAAACCTAGCGGCAGCTCAATCACCCCTCCACTTT
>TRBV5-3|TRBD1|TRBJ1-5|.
CARSFWVGQGPLNSNQPQHF
TGTGCCAGAAGCTTCTGGGTGGGACAGGGGCCCCTAAATAGCAATCAGCCCCAGCATTTT
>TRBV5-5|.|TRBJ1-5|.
CASSTGHYNQPQHF
TGTGCCAGCAGCACGGGACATTACAATCAGCCCCAGCATTTT
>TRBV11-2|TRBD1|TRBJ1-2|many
CASSLSLRDRYYGYTF
TGTGCCAGCAGCTTATCGTTGCGGGACAGGTACTATGGCTACACCTTC
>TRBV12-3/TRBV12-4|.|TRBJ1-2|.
CASSLGTFYGYTF
TGTGCCAGCAGTTTGGGCACCTTCTATGGCTACACCTTC
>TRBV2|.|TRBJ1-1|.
CASKRGPNTEAFF
TGTGCCAGCAAAAGGGGTCCGAACACTGAAGCTTTCTTT
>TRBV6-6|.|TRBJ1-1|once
CASSYMGPTEAFF
TGTGCCAGCAGTTACATGGGGCCCACTGAAGCTTTCTTT